The T cell receptor beta chain under discussion was sequenced for a study of blood T cell repertoires in COVID-19 (dated by TCRdb to about 2020). For the wider study: The collaborator samples originated in the United States, Italy and Spain and spanned the acute and convalescent phases of COVID-19. HLA class I and class II types, where available, came from metadata supplied by the sample provider rather than from assay-based typing. The repertoires were released in a freely available public database intended as a resource for research on the immune response to SARS-CoV-2. The samples were drawn from two sources: the first 160 participants of the ongoing ImmuneRACE study, and 1,254 subjects contributed by 6 global collaborators. The material from the prospective study consisted of cDNA or gDNA derived from T cells, B-cell-depleted T cells, or PBMCs. A de-identified subject ID, COVID-19 status, age in years and sex were almost always included in the sample metadata. Deeply sampled blood TCRbeta repertoires from subjects exposed to, actively infected with, or recovered from COVID-19 were included in the dataset.

TCRbeta CDR3 regions were amplified from genomic DNA using the immunoSEQ Assay, a bias-controlled multiplex PCR. On the authors' methods: Nucleated cell counts per sample were estimated from amplification of reference gene primers within the assay. Sequence reads were collapsed and filtered to measure the absolute abundance of every unique TCRbeta CDR3 rearrangement. Productive Simpson clonality was computed per sample as the square root of Simpson's diversity index over productive rearrangements. TCRdb retrieved this table from immuneACCESS and kept in-frame rearrangements only. Not all clones are present; in checked studies, unresolved V genes account for under half, and no reason is known for the remainder. That table furnishes V, J and clone size, whereas the DNA furnished D and trimming. A total of 140,000 to 150,000 clones appear in this sample, about 88% of them only once. The top ten clonotypes cover roughly 2.5% of the sample.

Study-wide conclusions, independent of this receptor: The quantity of clinical and demographic metadata differed by source and by participant and was supplied without curation.

Note on this clone: The antigen this receptor binds is unknown. No base qualities exist here, and no much larger clone lies one base off it.

Germline trimming: 5 bases from V, 3 bases from J; junction bases outside gene matches: 11. The germline V gene (reference sequence) supplies CDR1 SEHNR and CDR2 FQNEAQ. Taken from cysteine to phenylalanine, the CDR3 has 16 residues. Just CDR3 DNA is preserved here, 48 bases in frame from base 1. One collaborating source in Seattle enrolled patients while the patients were actively infected and followed the patients over time throughout the course of disease. The collaborating institutions used their own protocols to collect whole blood in K2EDTA tubes. For TCRbeta analysis, collaborators shipped samples in one of three forms: frozen whole blood, isolated PBMCs, or DNA extracted from either of those sample types.

The sequenced material came from peripheral blood. The V and J segments used are TRBV7-9 and TRBJ2-3, with 7 central nucleotides matching TRBD2. This TCR was recovered from a human donor with COVID-19, enrolled during active disease. The donor label of this sample is uncertain. The nucleotides read TGTGCCAGCAGCCTCCGGGGGGAGGCAGAGACAGATACGCAGTATTTT. The encoded protein is CASSLRGEAETDTQYF.